A single sample gave rise to the 21 T cell receptor beta chains below, sequenced in a study of siplizumab effects on memory and regulatory T cells. Sequencing was performed with immunoSEQ multiplex PCR; in TCRdb, only in-frame clones are kept and a portion is missing. The table has 100,000 or so clones, just over 90% seen once. Input material: Tregs sorted from blood. These receptors were taken from a human donor in good health.

This chain connects TRBV19 to TRBJ2-1; D could derive from TRBD1 or TRBD2 (5 bases each). This CDR3 spans 18 amino acids. The germline V gene has CDR1 LNHDA and CDR2 SQIVND (reference sequence). V lost 6 bases, J lost 8 bases, and 29 bases lay in between. The CDR3 reads CASSRALSFGASWYEQFF. DNA for the CDR3: TGTGCCAGTAGCCGGGCGCTTAGCTTCGGGGCCTCGTGGTATGAGCAGTTCTTC.

The J gene is TRBJ1-1, the V gene TRBV5-3; 7 bases are shared with TRBD1. TRBV5-3 is classed as an ORF, of uncertain function. The CDR3 has 15 residues. Losses at the gene ends were 3 bases for V and 4 bases for J; bases not matched to a gene: 9. CDR3 sequence: CARSSGAGGSTEAFF. CDR3 coding DNA: TGTGCCAGAAGCTCCGGGGCAGGGGGGAGCACTGAAGCTTTCTTT.

This clone was detected only a few times. The rearrangement uses TRBV28 and TRBJ1-5, with D possibly being TRBD1 (5 bases). This CDR3 is 14 amino acids long. V lost 6 bases and J lost 6, with 15 bases in between. Germline V CDR1 and CDR2: MDHEN, SYDVKM. The CDR3 reads CASRGPSRSQPQHF. The CDR3 DNA follows: TGTGCCAGCAGGGGACCCTCTCGTAGTCAGCCCCAGCATTTT. Supplemented by reference TRBV28 and TRBJ1-5, the full variable domain reads DVKVTQSSRYLVKRTGEKVFLECVQDMDHENMFWYRQDPGLGLRLIYFSYDVKMKEKGDIPEGYSVSREKKERFSLILESASTNQTSMYLCASRGPSRSQPQHFGDGTRLSIL.

This clone is a singleton in its sample. The chain combines TRBV6-1 with TRBJ2-7; no firm D call. V was clipped by 3 bases and J by 5 bases, with 5 bases between them. The germline V gene has CDR1 MNHNS and CDR2 SASEGT. CDR3 length: 11 residues. CDR3 sequence reads: CASSDYNEQYF. Here the CDR3 DNA reads TGTGCCAGCAGTGATTACAACGAGCAGTACTTC.

V is TRBV29-1 and J is TRBJ1-2; D gene unclear. Trimming cost V 4 bases and J 0 bases, with 12 bases left between them. Germline V gene sequence: CDR1 SQVTM, CDR2 ANQGSEA. The length of the CDR3 is 14 residues. This chain's CDR3 is CSVGGSPTNYGYTF. CDR3 in DNA: TGCAGCGTTGGAGGTTCGCCGACTAACTATGGCTACACCTTC.

This clone came up once. The chain recombines TRBV7-2 with TRBJ1-2; 8 bases are a match to TRBD1. Germline CDR1 and CDR2: SGHTA and FQGNSA. Trimming cost V 5 bases and J 4 bases; bases outside gene matches: 9. The CDR3 is 15 amino acids. This chain's CDR3 is CASSRQGWAVYGYTF. CDR3 DNA: TGTGCCAGCAGCAGACAGGGGTGGGCGGTCTATGGCTACACCTTC.

This clone was seen a handful of times. The chain links TRBV30 to TRBJ1-1; D uncertain. Trimming cost V 2 bases and J 1 base, with 14 bases left between them. The germline V gene has CDR1 GTSNPN and CDR2 SVGIG (reference sequence). The CDR3 is made up of 15 amino acids. The DNA for the CDR3 is TGTGCCTGGAGTTTGAACATGCACCGGAACACTGAAGCTTTCTTT. This codes for CAWSLNMHRNTEAFF.

The chain couples TRBV7-9 to TRBJ2-3; D is perhaps TRBD2 (6 bases). The CDR3 has 14 amino acids. Germline-derived CDR1 and CDR2 are SEHNR and FQNEAQ (reference sequence). V dropped 5 bases and J dropped 3 bases, with 12 bases sitting between them. CDR3 sequence: CASSPQRATDTQYF. CDR3 DNA sequence: TGTGCCAGCAGCCCCCAGCGGGCTACAGATACGCAGTATTTT.

The rearrangement joins TRBV28 to TRBJ2-5; D ambiguous. V was cut by 5 bases and J by 0 bases, with 1 base left in between. CDR3 length: 11 residues. CDR1 is MDHEN and CDR2 is SYDVKM in the germline V gene. In nucleotides, the CDR3 is TGTGCCAGCAGTCACCAAGAGACCCAGTACTTC. This translates into CASSHQETQYF.

The J gene is TRBJ1-1, the V gene TRBV30, with a weak D call TRBD1 (5 bases). The V gene lost 3 bases and the J gene lost 4 bases, with 12 bases spanning the gap. The CDR3 loop spans 13 amino acids. Germline V gives CDR1 GTSNPN, CDR2 SVGIG (reference sequence). Here the CDR3 reads CAWRLTGGTEAFF. The CDR3 DNA follows: TGTGCCTGGAGACTAACTGGGGGCACTGAAGCTTTCTTT.

V gene TRBV15 combines with J gene TRBJ2-5; no definite D call. The DNA end favors TRBJ2-7, so the J call may be wrong. Germline loops: CDR1 LNHNV, CDR2 YYDKDF (reference sequence). The CDR3 contains 13 residues. The CDR3 sequence is CATSRGTGYEQYF. The CDR3 DNA reads as TGTGCCACCAGCAGAGGGACCGGCTACGAGCAGTACTTC.

This chain uses TRBV2 with TRBJ2-3; TRBD2 aligns across 8 bases. This CDR3 region has 16 residues. CDR1 is SNHLY and CDR2 is FYNNEI in the germline V gene. J lost 3 bases, V lost 4 bases, and 9 bases had no gene match. The CDR3 DNA follows: TGTGCCAGCAGTGGACCAGGACTAGCTCTGACAGATACGCAGTATTTT. It yields the protein CASSGPGLALTDTQYF.

The rearrangement links TRBV30 to TRBJ1-5; D is unclear. V was cut by 1 base and J by 0 bases, with 7 bases left in between. Germline values: CDR1 GTSNPN, CDR2 SVGIG (reference sequence). The CDR3 is 14 residues long. Written as DNA, the CDR3 is TGTGCCTGGAGTGCAGAGTTTAGCAATCAGCCCCAGCATTTT. It translates to CAWSAEFSNQPQHF.

The genes are TRBV5-6 and TRBJ2-5, with D perhaps matching TRBD2 (6 bases). V lost 2 bases and J lost 4, with 18 bases in between. CDR1 and CDR2 from the germline V gene are SGHDT and YYEEEE. This CDR3 contains 16 residues. CDR3 nucleotide sequence: TGTGCCAGCAGCTTACCGACGCTGGGGGGATTAGAGACCCAGTACTTC. Translating it yields CASSLPTLGGLETQYF.

In DNA, the CDR3 is TGTGCCAGCAGTGATGAGGACAGGGAAGGATATCCTATAGGCAATCAGCCCCAGCATTTT. Translating gives CASSDEDREGYPIGNQPQHF. The chain is built from TRBV6-4 and TRBJ1-5, with 8 positions matching TRBD1. Losses at the gene ends were 3 bases for V and 2 bases for J; bases not matched to a gene: 18. CDR1 is MRHNA, CDR2 SNTAGT, per germline. The length of the CDR3 is 20 residues.

V usage is TRBV9 and J usage is TRBJ2-2; D gene unclear. CDR1 is SGDLS and CDR2 is YYNGEE in the germline V gene. V lost 0 bases to trimming and J lost 4 bases, with 7 bases between them. The CDR3 has 14 amino acids. For the CDR3, the DNA is TGTGCCAGCAGCGTAGGGCCTTCCACCGGGGAGCTGTTTTTT. Residues: CASSVGPSTGELFF.

To note about this clone: A read error may account for a junction end that differs from germline. This rearrangement joins TRBV10-2 to TRBJ1-2; tentative D call: TRBD1 (5 bases). Germline lookup yields CDR1 WSHSY and CDR2 SAAADI. This CDR3 region has 14 residues. DNA of the CDR3: TGCGCCAGCAGGGAGTCGGGAAGGGGCGATGGCTACACCTTC. Its protein product is CASRESGRGDGYTF.

This clone was found once. The chain couples TRBV5-4 to TRBJ2-1; a weak D match, TRBD2 (6 bases). This CDR3 has 16 residues. Germline CDR1 reads SGHNT; CDR2 reads YYREEE (reference sequence). The V and J ends lost 2 bases and 7 bases respectively, with 19 bases between them. The CDR3 loop is CASSFPASATANEQFF. The DNA of the CDR3 is TGTGCCAGCAGCTTTCCCGCTAGCGCGACCGCTAATGAGCAGTTCTTC.

CDR3 region: CASSEPRREGRNEQFF. The CDR3 bases are TGTGCCAGCAGCGAGCCTCGACGGGAGGGCCGGAATGAGCAGTTCTTC. This chain links TRBV5-4 with TRBJ2-1; 8 nucleotides align to TRBD2. Germline V lookup: CDR1 SGHNT, CDR2 YYREEE (reference sequence). J lost 7 bases, V lost 4 bases, and 13 bases had no gene match. This CDR3 is 16 amino acids long. The complete variable domain, with remaining parts taken from reference TRBV5-4 and TRBJ2-1, reads ETGVTQSPTHLIKTRGQQVTLRCSSQSGHNTVSWYQQALGQGPQFIFQYYREEENGRGNFPPRFSGLQFPNYSSELNVNALELDDSALYLCASSEPRREGRNEQFFGPGTRLTVL.

The CDR3 loop reads CSVVRRGGYEQYF. The CDR3 bases are TGCAGCGTTGTCAGGAGAGGCGGGTACGAGCAGTACTTC. J is TRBJ2-7 and V is TRBV29-1; the D gene is possibly TRBD2 (5 bases). Germline V gives CDR1 SQVTM, CDR2 ANQGSEA. Trimming took off 4 bases at V and 4 bases at J, with 14 bases between the two ends. The CDR3 covers 13 residues.

This chain uses TRBV6-5 with TRBJ1-2; D not certain. The V end was cut by 2 bases, the J end by 7 bases, with 8 bases between. CDR3 length: 12 amino acids. Germline CDR1 and CDR2: MNHEY and SVGAGI. Here the CDR3 DNA reads TGTGCCAGCAGTTACAAATTCGGTGGCTACACCTTC. It specifies CASSYKFGGYTF.